The sequence of this T cell receptor (beta chain) was determined in a study of blood T cell repertoires in COVID-19. Study summary: Acute and convalescent COVID-19 specimens originated in the United States, Italy and Spain. T cells, B-cell-depleted T cells, or PBMCs supplied cDNA or gDNA.

V dropped 5 bases and J dropped 7; count of bases not matched to a gene: 14. Germline CDR1 reads LNHDA; CDR2 reads SQIVND (reference sequence). The CDR3 is 16 amino acids. Original handling: Amplification with reference gene primers provided the estimates of nucleated cell counts. The assay was immunoSEQ multiplex PCR, and TCRdb's table has in-frame clones only and misses some. V and J calls and clone size are as listed in that table; D and trimming were resolved from the DNA. The table records tens of thousands of clones, around 90% of them present only once. The sequencing input was peripheral blood. This TCR was recovered from a human donor in a cohort sampled during active COVID-19. J is TRBJ1-5 and V is TRBV19, with 7 positions matching TRBD1. As DNA, the CDR3 is TGTGCCAGTAGTCCACGCCGCGACAGGGAGAGGCAGCCCCAGCATTTT. Its protein product is CASSPRRDRERQPQHF.